The 8 T cell receptor beta chains below come from one sample, sequenced in a study of T-cell memory formation after mild COVID-19. TCRdb used MiXCR to reprocess the 5' RACE reads, holding one entry per CDR3 protein. Altogether around 250,000 distinct CDR3 sequences are present, roughly 15% being singletons, with the ten largest covering approximately 2.1%. The sequenced material came from PBMCs or a T cell subset sorted from them (not recorded which). The receptors shown here come from an adult woman who had mild COVID-19 (a few samples of this study predate the infection). Cell type and time point are not known.

The chain couples TRBV12-3 or TRBV12-4 to TRBJ2-1; D is unclear. This CDR3 contains 11 residues. Trimming cost V 6 bases and J 9 bases, with 9 bases left between them. CDR3 sequence (DNA): TGTGCCAGCAGCCAAGGGTTTGAGCAGTTCTTC. This gives the protein CASSQGFEQFF.

The genes are TRBV20-1 and TRBJ2-1; no clear D. Germline CDR1 and CDR2: DFQATT and SNEGSKA (reference sequence). Deletions cut 5 bases from V and 9 bases from J, with 11 bases between. The CDR3 consists of 11 residues. CDR3 nucleotide sequence: TGCAGTGCTCTACCCCGCGGTGAGCAGTTCTTC. This encodes CSALPRGEQFF.

This clonotype showed up just a few times. V is TRBV11-2 and J is TRBJ2-3; D is unresolved. The V end lost 1 base, the J end lost 5 bases, and 10 bases lay between the germline ends. Germline lookup yields CDR1 SGHAT and CDR2 FQNNGV. The CDR3 is 14 residues long. The CDR3 spells CASSLGSIGDTQYF. CDR3 in DNA: TGTGCCAGCAGCTTAGGATCGATAGGAGATACGCAGTATTTT.

The chain employs TRBV4-1 and TRBJ2-1, with 9 bases lining up with TRBD1. Trimming cost V 6 bases and J 7 bases; bases outside gene matches: 10. Germline V gene sequence: CDR1 MGHRA, CDR2 YSYEKL. The CDR3 is 15 amino acids. CDR3 loop: CASSSQGAHWNEQFF. The CDR3 bases are TGCGCCAGCAGTTCACAGGGGGCTCATTGGAATGAGCAGTTCTTC.

The chain is built from TRBV12-3 or TRBV12-4 and TRBJ2-1; maybe TRBD2 (6 bases). CDR3 length: 14 residues. The V end lost 5 bases, the J end lost 6 bases, and 14 bases lay between the germline ends. The CDR3 here is CASSPSLGGNEQFF. The CDR3 region has the DNA TGTGCCAGCAGTCCTAGCCTCGGGGGCAATGAGCAGTTCTTC.

The V call is TRBV5-1, the J call TRBJ2-5; 7 bases align to TRBD1. Per germline, CDR1 SGHRS and CDR2 YFSETQ. The CDR3 covers 14 residues. V dropped 4 bases and J dropped 2; count of bases not matched to a gene: 5. Here the CDR3 DNA reads TGCGCCAGCAGCCCTGGACAGGCTCAAGAGACCCAGTACTTC. It encodes CASSPGQAQETQYF.

The rearrangement joins TRBV12-3 or TRBV12-4 to TRBJ2-1, with 10 bases matching TRBD2. The V gene end was trimmed by 6 bases and the J gene end by 2 bases; junction bases not matched to a gene: 1. The CDR3 consists of 14 residues. CDR3 DNA: TGTGCCAGCAGACTAGCGGGAACCTACAATGAGCAGTTCTTC. This codes for CASRLAGTYNEQFF.

The table lists this clonotype with many counts. This chain connects TRBV15 to TRBJ2-6; D is possibly TRBD1 or TRBD2 (5 bases each). With 3 bases removed from V and 2 bases from J, the gap between germline ends came to 8 bases. The length of the CDR3 is 15 residues. Germline CDR1 LNHNV, CDR2 YYDKDF (reference sequence). CDR3 DNA sequence: TGTGCCACCAGCAGGAGGGGTACTGGGGCCAACGTCCTGACTTTC. This gives the protein CATSRRGTGANVLTF. Full variable domain (outside the CDR3, taken from reference TRBV15 and TRBJ2-6): DAMVIQNPRYQVTQFGKPVTLSCSQTLNHNVMYWYQQKSSQAPKLLFHYYDKDFNNEADTPDNFQSRRPNTSFCFLDIRSPGLGDTAMYLCATSRRGTGANVLTFGAGSRLTVL.